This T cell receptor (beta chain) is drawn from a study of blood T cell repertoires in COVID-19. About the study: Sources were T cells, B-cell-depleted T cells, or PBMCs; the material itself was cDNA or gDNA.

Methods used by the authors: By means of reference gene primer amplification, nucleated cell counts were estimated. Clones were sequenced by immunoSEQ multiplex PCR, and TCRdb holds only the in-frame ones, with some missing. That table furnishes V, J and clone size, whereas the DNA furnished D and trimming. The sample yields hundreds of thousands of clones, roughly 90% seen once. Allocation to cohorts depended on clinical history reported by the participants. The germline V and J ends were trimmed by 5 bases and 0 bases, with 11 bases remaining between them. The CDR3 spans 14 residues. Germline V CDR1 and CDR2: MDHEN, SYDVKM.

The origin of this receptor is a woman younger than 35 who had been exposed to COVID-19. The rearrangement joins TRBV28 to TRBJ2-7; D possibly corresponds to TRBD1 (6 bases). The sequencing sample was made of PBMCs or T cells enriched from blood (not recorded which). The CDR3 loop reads CASSTRQVSYEQYF. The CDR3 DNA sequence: TGTGCCAGCAGTACCCGACAGGTCTCCTACGAGCAGTACTTC.